The present T cell receptor beta chain was sequenced within a study of PD-1 and CTLA-4 blockade in melanoma (dated by TCRdb to the early 2020s). A note on the overall study: The study compared how PD-1 blockade and CTLA-4 blockade affected the melanoma-reactive CD8 T cell response in patients with melanoma.

As to this clone: Its specific antigen is unknown. Per-base quality was not reported, and no clone a single base away is much larger than it.

Library method: the immunoSEQ multiplex PCR assay. Here the immuneACCESS table is served through TCRdb, limited to in-frame sequences with V and J called. Missing clones are a known gap in these copies; in checked studies unresolved V genes cover under half, and the rest lacks a known reason. Across this sample there are about 29,000 clones, with approximately 91% seen only once. About 8.5% of the sample lies in the top ten. Germline trimming amounts to 8 bases on V and 4 bases on J, with 18 as the count of junction bases outside the gene matches. CDR1 SNHLY and CDR2 FYNNEI are derived from the germline V gene. The CDR3 sequence holds 17 residues, the cysteine and phenylalanine included. The DNA shown is the 51-base CDR3, in frame from base 1.

The rearranged segments are TRBV2 and TRBJ2-3, with 7 central nucleotides matching TRBD1. The source material was CD8+ T cells from peripheral blood, sampled before anti-PD-1 treatment. The sequence came from a human donor with melanoma. The CDR3 sequence is CASSTSPTGIVADTQYF. The nucleotides are TGTGCCAGCTCGACATCGCCGACAGGGATAGTCGCAGATACGCAGTATTTT.